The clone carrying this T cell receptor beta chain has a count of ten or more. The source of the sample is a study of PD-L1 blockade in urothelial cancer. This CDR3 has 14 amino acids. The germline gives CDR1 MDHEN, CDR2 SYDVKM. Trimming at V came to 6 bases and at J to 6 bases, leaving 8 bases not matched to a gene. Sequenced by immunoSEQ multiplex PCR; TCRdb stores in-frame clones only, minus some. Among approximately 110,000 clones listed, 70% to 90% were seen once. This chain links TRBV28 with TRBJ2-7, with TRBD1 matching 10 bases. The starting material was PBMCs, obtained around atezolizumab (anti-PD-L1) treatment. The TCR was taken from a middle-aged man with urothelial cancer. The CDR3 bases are TGTGCCAGCAGCCAACTATGGACAGGGGGCGAGCAGTACTTC. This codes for CASSQLWTGGEQYF.